The following is a TCR beta chain sequence with its context. What it binds is unknown. Genomic DNA served as template for TCR beta VDJ and CDR3 profiling. TCRdb recomputed calls from the reads with MiXCR, one row per CDR3 protein. The profile covers 200,000 to 300,000 distinct CDR3 sequences, with 82% appearing a single time and 40% to 55% taken by the ten largest. The data derive from a study of CD8+CD57+ T cells in acquired aplastic anemia. The overall study: DNA per sorted CD4+ or CD8+ sample ranged about 0.2 to 27.4 ug, averaging approximately 3.3 ug.

In patients chosen for sequencing, flow cytometry had shown CD8+CD57+ cell expansion. Study-level results: Patients shared some 30 CD8+ CDR3 sequences with controls. Patients were compared with controls for CD8+ Simpson's diversity, and no significant difference emerged.

Germline loops: CDR1 SGHVS, CDR2 FQNEAQ. The CDR3 length is 15 residues. V dropped 5 bases and J dropped 6 bases, with 20 bases sitting between them. Sequenced: sorted CD4+, CD8+, or CD8+CD57+ T cells (not recorded which) from PBMCs. The chain links TRBV7-8 to TRBJ2-7; weak D call: TRBD2 (6 bases). This clonotype was obtained from a human donor with aplastic anemia. CDR3 in DNA: TGTGCCAGCAGCAGAGCGGATAGCGGCGCTTCCGAGCAGTACTTC. It encodes CASSRADSGASEQYF.